Listed below are T cell receptor beta chains from one sample, sequenced in a study of PD-1 blockade in mismatch repair-deficient tumors. TCRdb keeps only in-frame clones here, not all; method: immunoSEQ multiplex PCR. The profile covers 70,000 to 95,000 clones, with 80% to 90% appearing a single time and approximately 5.5% taken by the ten largest. This specimen was peripheral blood, taken 44 weeks after starting pembrolizumab. The receptors shown here come from an adult with mismatch repair-deficient cancer. The CDR3 runs from the conserved cysteine through the conserved F or W.

TRBJ2-2 TRBV19 CAIFKRTTGELFF
TRBJ1-3 TRBV7-3 CASSLTAGGSGNTIYF
TRBJ1-5 TRBV25-1 CASSGTSFGVNQPQHF
TRBJ2-1 TRBV27 CASSGTSGQEQFF
TRBJ2-1 TRBV20-1 CSMKRDHEQFF
TRBJ2-1 TRBV18 CASSAAEYNEQFF
TRBJ2-3 TRBV19 CASSANRGVDTQYF
TRBJ2-5 TRBV11-1 CASSLGSGRRREETQYF
TRBJ1-3 TRBV30 CAWHGTAGNTIYF
TRBJ2-2 TRBV28 CASSFAGLELFF
TRBJ2-1 TRBV7-2 CASRPDRGRINEQFF
TRBJ2-1 TRBV19 CASSMGTGFGRLDEQFF
TRBJ2-1 TRBV30 CAWEALLEQFF
TRBJ2-5 TRBV4-1 CASSQDWSTQETQYF
TRBJ2-3 TRBV18 CAGGTTDTQYF
TRBJ1-2 TRBV30 CAWVGQGEYYGYTF
TRBJ2-7 TRBV4-3 CASSQTLLAGGPGYEQYF
TRBJ1-1 TRBV18 CASSPDQLNTEAFF
TRBJ2-1 TRBV10-3 CAISENPGTSGRNEQFF
TRBJ2-5 TRBV5-8 CASSLGAGTDQETQYF
TRBJ1-5 TRBV7-2 CASSLVGGDSNQPQHF
TRBJ1-2 TRBV6-1 CASSDQGPSGYTF
TRBJ2-1 TRBV11-3 CASSRDGTSGGGSSYNEQFF
TRBJ1-1 TRBV28 CASNRNTNTEAFF
TRBJ1-3 TRBV29-1 CSVYTRNTIYF
TRBJ1-4 TRBV5-1 CASSFGQGVATNEKLFF
TRBJ2-2 TRBV4-1 CASRIQENTGELFF
TRBJ2-7 TRBV7-9 CASSLVQSSYEQYF
TRBJ2-2 TRBV25-1 CASSEPGVFTGELFF
TRBJ1-1 TRBV19 CASNAIDRNTEAFF
TRBJ1-4 TRBV5-1 CASSLAPGRELFF
TRBJ2-7 TRBV6-5 CASSYSRGYEQYF
TRBJ2-5 TRBV2 CASSPEGLAGAETQYF
TRBJ1-5 TRBV6-5 CASIGGNQPQHF
TRBJ1-5 TRBV7-2 CASSAMRGNQPQHF
TRBJ2-7 TRBV12-1 CDPLYGGRSCEQYF
TRBJ2-7 TRBV27 CASLPPGSYEQYF
. TRBV6-6 CASSPPRGEGAYEQYF
TRBJ1-1 TRBV9 CASSSGPEKDTEAFF
TRBJ1-1 TRBV6-5 CASSYLDRGATEAFF
TRBJ2-1 TRBV11-3 CASSLGGGAGGSYNEQFF
TRBJ1-1 TRBV19 CASSIFGGNTEAFF
TRBJ1-2 TRBV5-1 CASSTGTGGPNYGYTF
TRBJ2-5 TRBV5-6 CASSRDRRDKGTQYF
TRBJ2-1 TRBV7-3 CASSLRSHNEQFF
TRBJ1-5 TRBV7-8 CASSLSLFNQPQHF
TRBJ2-1 TRBV27 CASSLSPPGNEQFF
TRBJ1-1 TRBV18 CASSFQGGTEAFF
TRBJ2-1 TRBV11-3 CASSPGLAQDEQFF
TRBJ1-5 TRBV27 CASSPHRGSNQPQHF
TRBJ1-1 TRBV7-6 CASSLVGRVENTEAFF
TRBJ2-1 TRBV11-2 CASSSRDRGLGEQFF
TRBJ1-4 TRBV29-1 CSAREGREKLFF
TRBJ2-7 TRBV6-4 CASSAHGTSGYEQYF
TRBJ2-3 TRBV5-6 CASSYRLSPTDTQYF
TRBJ2-1 TRBV11-1 CASSLGSGGEQFF
TRBJ2-7 TRBV7-9 CASNLVGAGEQYF